One sample yielded the 24 T cell receptor beta chains listed below, sequenced in a study of CD8 T cells in Susac syndrome. It was with random hexamers that roughly 0.45 to 1 ug RNA was reverse transcribed. Using its own MiXCR run on the immunoSEQ multiplex PCR reads, TCRdb lists one record per CDR3 protein. The data contain about 140,000 distinct CDR3 sequences, roughly 94% of them seen just once; the ten biggest clones take up approximately 0.09%. Material for sequencing was CD4+ T cells from PBMCs. Every receptor here comes from a human donor in good health.

The chain employs TRBV20-1 and TRBJ2-1; 7 bases map to TRBD1. Germline lookup yields CDR1 DFQATT and CDR2 SNEGSKA (reference sequence). With V trimmed by 2 bases and J by 4 bases, 5 bases remained unmatched. The CDR3 sequence is 14 residues long. The CDR3 sequence is CSARRTGYYNEQFF. CDR3 coding DNA: TGCAGTGCTAGACGGACAGGTTATTACAATGAGCAGTTCTTC.

This clonotype showed up just once. The chain joins TRBV2 to TRBJ2-5; 7 bases are shared with TRBD2. Germline lookup yields CDR1 SNHLY and CDR2 FYNNEI. This CDR3 contains 14 residues. The J segment lost 0 bases and the V segment lost 6 bases, leaving 4 bases of the junction unmatched. CDR3 region: CASSAGVYQETQYF. CDR3 DNA: TGTGCCAGCAGCGCGGGAGTGTACCAAGAGACCCAGTACTTC.

V is TRBV3-1 and J is TRBJ1-2; D is ambiguous. Germline V gives CDR1 LGHDT, CDR2 YNNKEL (reference sequence). The CDR3 totals 14 residues. Trimming pared 0 bases from V and 1 base from J, leaving 6 bases between. Here the CDR3 DNA reads TGTGCCAGCAGCCAAGATTACCGTAACTATGGCTACACCTTC. This translates into CASSQDYRNYGYTF.

The genes are TRBV19 and TRBJ2-1; 8 nucleotides agree with TRBD2. CDR1 and CDR2 from the germline V gene are LNHDA and SQIVND (reference sequence). V lost 7 bases, J lost 10 bases, and 15 bases stayed unmatched. This CDR3 has 15 residues. The DNA for the CDR3 is TGTGCCAGTACCCTTGGCGGGAGGAAGGTGGGCGAGCAGTTCTTC. This sequence encodes CASTLGGRKVGEQFF.

The V gene is TRBV30, the J gene TRBJ2-7; tentatively, D is TRBD1 (6 bases). The ends were cut back, 1 base at V and 4 bases at J, with 14 bases in the middle. Germline V gives CDR1 GTSNPN, CDR2 SVGIG (reference sequence). The CDR3 covers 14 residues. CDR3 sequence: CAWSGSPDSYEQYF. CDR3 sequence (DNA): TGTGCCTGGAGTGGGTCCCCGGACAGTTACGAGCAGTACTTC.

This sequence joins TRBV5-1 and TRBJ1-1; D is unresolved. Trimming shortened V by 0 bases and J by 1 base, and 10 bases separated the two germline ends. CDR1 SGHRS and CDR2 YFSETQ come from the germline V gene. CDR3 length equals 15 residues. DNA of the CDR3: TGCGCCAGCAGCTTGGCGGAACTAGAGAACACTGAAGCTTTCTTT. Residues: CASSLAELENTEAFF.

The chain recombines TRBV20-1 with TRBJ2-4, with 7 nucleotides matching TRBD2. Germline trimming cut 2 bases from V and 0 bases from J; bases unmatched to any gene: 7. This CDR3 has 16 amino acids. Germline-derived CDR1 and CDR2 are DFQATT and SNEGSKA (reference sequence). CDR3: CSARWAGVRAKNIQYF. Here the CDR3 DNA reads TGCAGTGCTAGATGGGCGGGAGTAAGAGCCAAAAACATTCAGTACTTC.

The chain links TRBV6-1 to TRBJ2-1; D possibly matches TRBD1 or TRBD2 (5 bases each). V gave up 5 bases and J gave up 16 bases, with 24 bases separating them. This CDR3 contains 14 residues. Germline loops: CDR1 MNHNS, CDR2 SASEGT. CDR3 amino acids: CASSIGGGSGSSFF. As DNA, the CDR3 is TGTGCCAGCAGTATTGGGGGTGGGAGCGGTTCTAGCTTCTTC.

The chain carries TRBV27 and TRBJ1-1; D not resolved. V shed 5 bases and J shed 1 base, with 8 bases lying between them. The CDR3 has 13 residues. Germline lookup yields CDR1 MNHEY and CDR2 SMNVEV (reference sequence). CDR3 residues: CASSTGRNTEAFF. CDR3 nucleotide sequence: TGTGCCAGCAGTACTGGACGGAACACTGAAGCTTTCTTT.

The chain links TRBV18 to TRBJ2-5; 9 bases are shared with TRBD1. The CDR3 sequence is 14 residues long. Looked up from germline, CDR1 is KGHSH and CDR2 is LQKENI. V was clipped by 3 bases and J by 5 bases; unmatched bases: 4. The CDR3 loop is CASSPLDRGETQYF. Written as DNA, the CDR3 is TGTGCCAGCTCACCTTTGGACAGGGGCGAGACCCAGTACTTC.

The chain couples TRBV10-3 to TRBJ1-5; 8 bases line up with TRBD1. V lost 6 bases to trimming and J lost 5 bases; unmatched junction nucleotides: 9. There are 15 residues in the CDR3. The V gene's germline CDR1 is ENHRY and CDR2 SYGVKD. CDR3 in DNA: TGTGCCATCAGCCCCGACAGGGGAATTTATCAGCCCCAGCATTTT. The encoded protein is CAISPDRGIYQPQHF.

This clonotype has just one count. The chain joins TRBV4-2 to TRBJ2-2; 11 nucleotides agree with TRBD2. V lost 5 bases and J lost 7; bases outside the gene matches: 6. CDR1 and CDR2 (germline): LGHNA, YNFKEQ. The CDR3 length is 15 residues. In DNA form, the CDR3 reads TGTGCCAGCAGCACGACTAGCGGGGCCTACGGGGAGCTGTTTTTT. Translating it yields CASSTTSGAYGELFF.

This clonotype was seen just once. V usage is TRBV19 and J usage is TRBJ1-1; D gene ambiguous. V lost 8 bases to trimming and J lost 3 bases, with 10 bases between them. The CDR3 spans 12 residues. CDR1 and CDR2 from the germline V gene are LNHDA and SQIVND (reference sequence). As DNA, the CDR3 is TGTGCCAGTTCTCCCGTGGACACTGAAGCTTTCTTT. This gives the protein CASSPVDTEAFF.

The gene calls are TRBV5-1 and TRBJ1-2, with D possibly matching TRBD1 (6 bases). This CDR3 comprises 13 residues. Germline V gene sequence: CDR1 SGHRS, CDR2 YFSETQ. The V end lost 4 bases, the J end lost 3 bases, and 10 bases lay between the germline ends. The CDR3 DNA is TGCGCCAGCAGCCCGGACAGATACTATGGCTACACCTTC. This codes for CASSPDRYYGYTF.

The J gene is TRBJ2-1, the V gene TRBV28, with D uncertain. Germline assignment: CDR1 MDHEN and CDR2 SYDVKM. V was pared by 2 bases and J by 4 bases, with 6 bases between. The CDR3 runs to 13 residues. The CDR3 spells CASSLAPYNEQFF. The CDR3 DNA reads as TGTGCCAGCAGTTTAGCCCCATACAATGAGCAGTTCTTC.

This chain connects TRBV7-2 to TRBJ2-1, with 12 bases lining up with TRBD2. The CDR3 length is 18 residues. Germline CDR1 is SGHTA and CDR2 is FQGNSA. After removal of 2 bases from V and 8 bases from J, the junction contained 13 bases not matched to a gene. This chain's CDR3 is CASSLRTSGNRGLYEQFF. The CDR3 DNA is TGTGCCAGCAGCTTAAGGACTAGCGGGAACCGGGGCCTCTATGAGCAGTTCTTC. The whole variable domain, filled in from reference TRBV7-2 and TRBJ2-1, reads GAGVSQSPSNKVTEKGKDVELRCDPISGHTALYWYRQSLGQGLEFLIYFQGNSAPDKSGLPSDRFSAERTGGSVSTLTIQRTQQEDSAVYLCASSLRTSGNRGLYEQFFGPGTRLTVL.

The chain couples TRBV30 to TRBJ2-7; D is unresolved. This CDR3 has 13 residues. Between the trimmed V and J ends, which lost 0 bases and 2 bases, there was a span of 8 bases. Germline V lookup: CDR1 GTSNPN, CDR2 SVGIG (reference sequence). CDR3 coding DNA: TGTGCCTGGAGTGTACACGTAGCCTACGAGCAGTACTTC. It encodes CAWSVHVAYEQYF. The full variable domain, rest sourced from reference TRBV30 and TRBJ2-7, is SQTIHQWPATLVQPVGSPLSLECTVEGTSNPNLYWYRQAAGRGLQLLFYSVGIGQISSEVPQNLSASRPQDRQFILSSKKLLLSDSGFYLCAWSVHVAYEQYFGPGTRLTVT.

The V gene is TRBV30, the J gene TRBJ2-7; D perhaps matches TRBD2 (6 bases). Trimming cost V 0 bases and J 7 bases, with 16 bases left between them. CDR1 GTSNPN and CDR2 SVGIG come from the germline V gene (reference sequence). The CDR3 totals 14 residues. CDR3 nucleotide sequence: TGTGCCTGGAGTGTTGGGGGGTCCCTTTTAGAGCAGTACTTC. Its protein is CAWSVGGSLLEQYF.

This clonotype was detected only a few times. The V gene is TRBV20-1, the J gene TRBJ2-5; D is possibly TRBD1 (6 bases). This CDR3 spans 14 amino acids. CDR1 is DFQATT, CDR2 SNEGSKA, per germline (reference sequence). Deletions cut 2 bases from V and 2 bases from J, with 12 bases between. The CDR3 sequence is CSARLGGYQETQYF. The CDR3 bases are TGCAGTGCTAGACTTGGGGGCTATCAAGAGACCCAGTACTTC.

This clonotype was seen a single time. J is TRBJ2-7 and V is TRBV7-8; maybe TRBD2 (6 bases). The ends were cut back, 6 bases at V and 7 bases at J, with 13 bases in the middle. In germline, CDR1 is SGHVS, CDR2 FQNEAQ. This CDR3 is built from 12 residues. The chain's CDR3 is CASSSLAGEQYF. The CDR3 DNA sequence: TGTGCCAGCAGTTCACTAGCTGGGGAGCAGTACTTC.

The V gene is TRBV20-1, the J gene TRBJ1-5; D remains ambiguous. The V end lost 0 bases, the J end lost 2 bases, and 5 bases lay between the germline ends. The CDR3 is made up of 13 amino acids. Germline lookup yields CDR1 DFQATT and CDR2 SNEGSKA (reference sequence). The CDR3, as DNA: TGCAGTGCTAGAGATGAGCGCAATCAGCCCCAGCATTTT. Residues: CSARDERNQPQHF.

The chain couples TRBV9 to TRBJ1-5; D gene ambiguous. Germline assignment: CDR1 SGDLS and CDR2 YYNGEE. The CDR3 totals 13 residues. The V gene lost 3 bases and the J gene lost 5 bases, with 9 bases spanning the gap. The CDR3 DNA sequence: TGTGCCAGCAGCGCCTCTCCTGATCAGCCCCAGCATTTT. Translated: CASSASPDQPQHF.

This rearrangement joins TRBV5-1 to TRBJ2-1; TRBD2 agrees at 13 bases. The CDR3 is 18 amino acids. V lost 4 bases and J lost 4; bases outside the gene matches: 11. The germline V gene has CDR1 SGHRS and CDR2 YFSETQ. CDR3 nucleotides: TGCGCCAGCAGCGCCAGACTAGCGGGAGGAACGGCGTACAATGAGCAGTTCTTC. Its protein product is CASSARLAGGTAYNEQFF.

The rearrangement uses TRBV20-1 and TRBJ2-3; 7 bases agree with TRBD2. This CDR3 has 13 amino acids. Germline lookup yields CDR1 DFQATT and CDR2 SNEGSKA (reference sequence). The junction had 12 bases not matched to a gene; V was cut back by 7 bases and J by 8 bases. The CDR3 region is CSVHSGGRGTQYF. CDR3 coding DNA: TGCAGTGTCCATAGCGGAGGGAGGGGTACGCAGTATTTT.